This T cell receptor (beta chain) was recorded in a study of OX40 agonist ivuxolimab in advanced cancers. About the research overall: Prior anti-PD-1, anti-PD-L1 or anti-CTLA-4 therapy was allowed; around 43% had some. Overall study findings and caveats: Expanded clones were, on average, more numerous among CD8+ T cells than CD4+. Within 6 weeks, CD4+ and CD8+ blood T cells expanded clonally at 0.1 to 3.0 mg/kg. Near-lowest levels of clonal expansion characterized partial responders at 0.1-3.0 mg/kg.

Worth noting for this clone: What it recognizes is unknown.

Per the germline V gene, CDR1 is SGHNT and CDR2 is YYREEE (reference sequence). The length of the CDR3 is 16 residues. The V gene lost 4 bases and the J gene lost 4 bases, with 21 bases spanning the gap. TCRdb's copy holds only in-frame clones and misses some; the assay was immunoSEQ multiplex PCR. The data hold about 68,000 clones, with around 93% observed a single time. Sequenced material: CD4+ or CD8+ T cells sorted from blood, taken in a trial of the OX40 agonist ivuxolimab. The source is an adult with an advanced solid tumor such as melanoma, head and neck, liver or kidney cancer. The V call is TRBV5-4, the J call TRBJ2-7, with D perhaps given as TRBD1 or TRBD2 (6 bases each). The chain's CDR3 is CASSLQGGGPLYEQYF. CDR3 nucleotides: TGTGCCAGCAGCCTTCAGGGTGGGGGGCCCTTATACGAGCAGTACTTC.